Below are 2 T cell receptor beta chains sequenced from a single sample in a study of cytomegalovirus exposure and HLA in healthy donors. This PCR relied on a set of 60 Vbeta primers and 13 Jbeta primers. Measured with immunoSEQ multiplex PCR; TCRdb has only the in-frame clones, and not every one. Seen here are under 200,000 clones, roughly 85% observed once, and the top ten hold 2% to 2.5%. Sequenced material: PBMCs. The receptors were sampled from a man aged 40-50 years in good health and CMV-seronegative.

In its sample, this clone was seen a few times. The chain is built from TRBV7-8 and TRBJ1-3, with TRBD1 matching 8 bases. From germline, CDR1 is SGHVS and CDR2 FQNEAQ. The CDR3 covers 17 residues. Trimming took 3 bases from V and 6 from J; bases not matched to a gene: 13. The CDR3 spells CASSFRVDRQGQNTIYF. The CDR3 coding sequence is TGTGCCAGCAGCTTTCGTGTCGACCGACAGGGGCAAAACACCATATATTTT.

The chain carries TRBV6-6 and TRBJ1-1; D remains ambiguous. The germline V and J ends were trimmed by 6 bases and 4 bases, with 6 bases remaining between them. This CDR3 is 11 amino acids long. Germline V gives CDR1 MNHNY, CDR2 SVGAGI (reference sequence). The CDR3 loop is CASSLGTEAFF. For the CDR3, the DNA is TGTGCCAGCAGCCTAGGCACTGAAGCTTTCTTT.